Below, 6 T cell receptor beta chains from the same sample are listed, as sequenced in a study of blood T cell repertoires in COVID-19. Libraries were prepared by immunoSEQ multiplex PCR; TCRdb keeps only in-frame clonotypes and omits some of them. The table lists more than 300,000 clones, about 91% of them singletons. Sample: peripheral blood. The receptors derive from a woman in her 30s with COVID-19, enrolled during active disease.

The chain carries TRBV5-1 and TRBJ1-1, with no clear D. V lost 4 bases and J lost 3, with 19 bases in between. Germline CDR1 and CDR2: SGHRS and YFSETQ. This CDR3 spans 16 amino acids. The CDR3 is CASSQVPSKRDTEAFF. In DNA, the CDR3 is TGCGCCAGCAGCCAAGTCCCTAGTAAGAGGGACACTGAAGCTTTCTTT.

The V gene is TRBV9, the J gene TRBJ2-5; a possible D gene is TRBD2 (7 bases). V lost 3 bases and J 5 bases, leaving 20 bases between the germline ends. The length of the CDR3 is 16 residues. From germline, CDR1 is SGDLS and CDR2 YYNGEE. CDR3 nucleotides: TGTGCCAGCAGCGCATTTTCGGGGGGCCGAATGGAGACCCAGTACTTC. Amino acids: CASSAFSGGRMETQYF.

This clone was detected only a few times. The rearrangement links TRBV7-8 to TRBJ1-4, with D hard to call. The CDR3 spans 15 residues. The germline V gene encodes CDR1 SGHVS and CDR2 FQNEAQ. V shed 0 bases and J shed 8 bases, with 13 bases lying between them. The CDR3 DNA sequence: TGTGCCAGCAGCTTAGCCCGGTTCCCCAAGGAAAAACTGTTTTTT. Encoded protein: CASSLARFPKEKLFF. Variable domain in full (rest from reference TRBV7-8 and TRBJ1-4): GAGVSQSPRYKVAKRGQDVALRCDPISGHVSLFWYQQALGQGPEFLTYFQNEAQLDKSGLPSDRFFAERPEGSVSTLKIQRTQQEDSAVYLCASSLARFPKEKLFFGSGTQLSVL.

This chain uses TRBV7-9 with TRBJ1-2; weak D call: TRBD1 (5 bases). The V and J ends lost 7 bases and 3 bases respectively, with 18 bases between them. CDR3 length: 15 amino acids. Germline V CDR1 and CDR2: SEHNR, FQNEAQ (reference sequence). Written as DNA, the CDR3 is TGTGCCAGCACCAACCTCAAGCGGGGGGACTATGGCTACACCTTC. Encoded protein: CASTNLKRGDYGYTF.

The chain carries TRBV10-3 and TRBJ2-5; 10 nucleotides agree with TRBD2. Germline CDR1 reads ENHRY; CDR2 reads SYGVKD. The CDR3 runs 18 residues. With V trimmed by 4 bases and J by 4 bases, 15 bases remained unmatched. CDR3 loop: CAISAALAGALGGETQYF. CDR3 DNA sequence: TGTGCCATCAGTGCGGCGCTAGCGGGGGCCCTCGGGGGAGAGACCCAGTACTTC.

The chain uses TRBV28 and TRBJ1-1; D is uncertain. The germline gives CDR1 MDHEN, CDR2 SYDVKM. The CDR3 contains 14 residues. Between the trimmed V and J ends, which lost 2 bases and 4 bases, there was a span of 11 bases. The CDR3 DNA sequence: TGTGCCAGCAGTTTAATTGGGAGGGTCACTGAAGCTTTCTTT. Its protein product is CASSLIGRVTEAFF.